What follows is one TCR beta chain and its context. What it binds is unknown. It was CD45RO-negative cells, positively selected for CCR7, that made up naive CD8 cells, with terminally differentiated effector memory CD45RA+ cells excluded. This table comes from immunoSEQ multiplex PCR, and its TCRdb copy is limited to in-frame clones, with some not included. The sample lists about 820,000 clones, 80% to 95% occurring once. This record comes from a study of shared clonotypes between healthy human individuals. Study in general: Three plates were used per donor for CD4 naive, three for CD4 memory, two for CD8 naive and one for CD8 memory.

The study, taken as a whole, reports: Limited genetic and exposure-history diversity came from having few donors. Researchers sampled only blood; tissue repertoires likely differ.

The CDR3 loop spans 14 amino acids. The V and J ends lost 0 bases and 3 bases respectively, with 9 bases between them. Germline V lookup: CDR1 SGHTA, CDR2 FQGNSA. The clonotype was recovered from a man aged 30-40 years in good health. The rearrangement links TRBV7-2 to TRBJ2-7; D remains unclear. Sequencing was carried out using naive CD8+ T cells sorted from blood. The CDR3 region is CASSLAPLNYEQYF. The CDR3 DNA follows: TGTGCCAGCAGCTTAGCGCCCCTAAACTACGAGCAGTACTTC.